The 17 T cell receptor beta chains reported below all come from one sample, sequenced in a study of T cell responses to AZD1222 COVID-19 vaccine. Method: immunoSEQ multiplex PCR; TCRdb's copy keeps in-frame clones and lacks some. There are some 140,000 clones in the sample; about nine tenths occur only once, and approximately 17% lies in the top ten. The sample in question was peripheral blood, obtained on day 0 of AZD1222 vaccination. These receptors were taken from an adult in good health.

The chain is built from TRBV24-1 and TRBJ2-7; the D gene is possibly TRBD2 (5 bases). The V end lost 4 bases, the J end lost 2 bases, and 14 bases lay between the germline ends. Germline V gene data show CDR1 as KGHDR and CDR2 as SFDVKD. The CDR3 runs to 15 residues. The CDR3 reads CATSDPRGSTYEQYF. CDR3 bases: TGTGCCACCAGTGACCCCCGGGGAAGCACCTACGAGCAGTACTTC.

The chain recombines TRBV9 with TRBJ2-5; 7 nucleotides align to TRBD2. V was pared by 2 bases and J by 5 bases, with 9 bases of the junction left unmatched. The CDR3 length is 15 residues. The germline V gene encodes CDR1 SGDLS and CDR2 YYNGEE. The DNA of the CDR3 is TGTGCCAGCAGCGTGGGTCCGGGAGGCAGCGAGACCCAGTACTTC. This codes for CASSVGPGGSETQYF.

The V call is TRBV5-1, the J call TRBJ2-1; TRBD1 matches at 9 bases. The CDR3 extends over 15 amino acids. J lost 5 bases, V lost 2 bases, and 5 bases had no gene match. CDR1 is SGHRS and CDR2 is YFSETQ in the germline V gene. Written as DNA, the CDR3 is TGCGCCAGCAGCTTCGTGGACAGGGGAGACAATGAGCAGTTCTTC. It is translated as CASSFVDRGDNEQFF.

The CDR3 nucleotides are TGCGCCAGCAGCTTGGCCAATATGAACACTGAAGCTTTCTTT. Residues: CASSLANMNTEAFF. The rearrangement links TRBV5-1 to TRBJ1-1; D gene ambiguous. Germline CDR1 reads SGHRS; CDR2 reads YFSETQ. The CDR3 is made up of 14 amino acids. V shed 0 bases and J shed 0 bases, with 6 bases lying between them.

The chain couples TRBV5-5 to TRBJ2-3, with D hard to call. From germline, CDR1 is SGHKS and CDR2 YYEKEE (reference sequence). The CDR3 has 10 amino acids. V gave up 0 bases and J gave up 10 bases, with 3 bases separating them. The CDR3 sequence is CASSLVAQYF. The DNA of the CDR3 is TGTGCCAGCAGCTTGGTGGCGCAGTATTTT.

V gene TRBV18 combines with J gene TRBJ1-4, with D maybe TRBD1 (6 bases). Germline V gene sequence: CDR1 KGHSH, CDR2 LQKENI. This CDR3 is 15 amino acids long. With 3 bases removed from V and 5 bases from J, the gap between germline ends came to 13 bases. CDR3 DNA: TGTGCCAGCTCACCGGCCGGACAGAAGAATGAAAAACTGTTTTTT. Amino acid sequence: CASSPAGQKNEKLFF.

This clone occurred once. The J gene is TRBJ1-1, the V gene TRBV7-9; no clear D. This CDR3 is 13 amino acids long. Germline V gene lookup returns CDR1 SEHNR and CDR2 FQNEAQ (reference sequence). V dropped 5 bases and J dropped 4 bases, with 11 bases sitting between them. CDR3 loop: CASSLQEGTEAFF. The CDR3 DNA reads as TGTGCCAGCAGCCTGCAAGAGGGCACTGAAGCTTTCTTT.

The chain links TRBV7-8 to TRBJ2-3, with D perhaps TRBD2 (5 bases). Germline V gene lookup returns CDR1 SGHVS and CDR2 FQNEAQ. V lost 3 bases to trimming and J lost 0 bases, with 10 bases between them. The length of the CDR3 is 15 residues. CDR3 sequence (DNA): TGTGCCAGCAGCTTTCGGGAATCTAGCACAGATACGCAGTATTTT. This translates into CASSFRESSTDTQYF.

This chain connects TRBV7-8 to TRBJ1-1; the match to TRBD1 covers 7 bases. CDR1 and CDR2 (germline): SGHVS, FQNEAQ. CDR3 length equals 15 residues. The J segment lost 2 bases and the V segment lost 5 bases, leaving 8 bases of the junction unmatched. CDR3 bases: TGTGCCAGCAGCGGACCGACAGGGCGAAACACTGAAGCTTTCTTT. It yields the protein CASSGPTGRNTEAFF.

The V gene is TRBV11-2, the J gene TRBJ2-7, with 7 bases matching TRBD1. J gave up 6 bases and V 4 bases, and 9 bases lay outside the gene matches. Per germline, CDR1 SGHAT and CDR2 FQNNGV. The CDR3 contains 14 residues. The CDR3 reads CASSYRQGEFEQYF. The CDR3, as DNA: TGTGCCAGCAGCTACAGACAGGGCGAGTTCGAGCAGTACTTC. The whole variable domain, remainder taken from reference TRBV11-2 and TRBJ2-7, is EAGVAQSPRYKIIEKRQSVAFWCNPISGHATLYWYQQILGQGPKLLIQFQNNGVVDDSQLPKDRFSAERLKGVDSTLKIQPAKLEDSAVYLCASSYRQGEFEQYFGPGTRLTVT.

The rearrangement links TRBV28 to TRBJ1-2, with D perhaps matching TRBD1 (5 bases). V lost 10 bases, J lost 0 bases, and 18 bases lay in between. The CDR3 is made up of 15 amino acids. The germline V gene encodes CDR1 MDHEN and CDR2 SYDVKM. The CDR3 DNA reads as TGTGCCACCCGACCCGGGGGTGAGGCTAACTATGGCTACACCTTC. Its translation: CATRPGGEANYGYTF.

This clone was seen only once. This chain uses TRBV28 with TRBJ1-5, with D possibly being TRBD1 (5 bases). This CDR3 has 15 amino acids. Germline CDR1 and CDR2: MDHEN and SYDVKM. The V and J ends lost 4 bases and 5 bases respectively, with 15 bases between them. CDR3 nucleotides: TGTGCCAGCAGTTCGGGGGTGGAGGGGCATCAGCCCCAGCATTTT. Amino acid sequence: CASSSGVEGHQPQHF.

V and J are TRBV6-5 and TRBJ2-1; D gene unclear. CDR3 size: 13 residues. Trimming pared 3 bases from V and 4 bases from J, leaving 7 bases between. The germline V gene has CDR1 MNHEY and CDR2 SVGAGI. CDR3 in DNA: TGTGCCAGCAGTTATAATTCGTACAATGAGCAGTTCTTC. Translation gives CASSYNSYNEQFF.

The chain couples TRBV19 to TRBJ1-5; 8 bases are a match to TRBD1. CDR3 length: 14 amino acids. Germline CDR1 is LNHDA and CDR2 is SQIVND (reference sequence). V dropped 11 bases and J dropped 4; count of bases not matched to a gene: 10. CDR3 amino acids: CASSRTGRNQPQHF. CDR3 DNA sequence: TGTGCCTCCTCGCGGACAGGGAGGAATCAGCCCCAGCATTTT.

The rearrangement joins TRBV7-2 to TRBJ1-2, with 7 bases aligning to TRBD1. The junction had 6 bases not matched to a gene; V was cut back by 1 base and J by 4 bases. The germline V gene encodes CDR1 SGHTA and CDR2 FQGNSA. The CDR3 sequence is 15 residues long. CDR3 DNA sequence: TGTGCCAGCAGCTTAGTGGCCAGGGGGGCCTATGGCTACACCTTC. Translating gives CASSLVARGAYGYTF.

This chain uses TRBV6-5 with TRBJ2-2; perhaps D is TRBD1 or TRBD2 (5 bases each). Trimming shortened V by 8 bases and J by 6 bases, and 16 bases separated the two germline ends. Germline-derived CDR1 and CDR2 are MNHEY and SVGAGI. The CDR3 is 14 residues long. CDR3 residues: CASYRDPTAGELFF. The CDR3 DNA reads as TGTGCCAGCTACCGGGACCCAACTGCCGGGGAGCTGTTTTTT.

The chain carries TRBV9 and TRBJ1-3; no clear D gene. Per germline, CDR1 SGDLS and CDR2 YYNGEE. The CDR3 covers 16 residues. The ends were cut back, 4 bases at V and 0 bases at J, with 14 bases in the middle. DNA of the CDR3: TGTGCCAGCAGCCTTAACGGAGAGGGCTCTGGAAACACCATATATTTT. Translated, it gives CASSLNGEGSGNTIYF.